The 2 T cell receptor beta chains presented below share a single source sample, sequenced in a study of blood T cells in healthy people across ages. Primed by a sample-barcoded 5' primer and a J-beta primer mix, a second PCR proceeded for roughly 6 to 12 cycles. A single record per CDR3 protein comes from TCRdb applying MiXCR to the 5' RACE reads. The sample lists around 1.5 million distinct CDR3 sequences, about 31% occurring once. The material sequenced was blood. The receptors shown here come from a young woman in good health.

The V gene is TRBV12-3 or TRBV12-4, the J gene TRBJ2-3, with D possibly being TRBD2 (5 bases). CDR3 size: 15 residues. V was pared by 8 bases and J by 2 bases, with 17 bases between. The CDR3 nucleotides are TGTGCCAGCCATTGGAGCGGCAGTGACACAGATACGCAGTATTTT. This translates into CASHWSGSDTDTQYF.

The V and J genes are TRBV4-1 and TRBJ1-6; no reliable D call. The length of the CDR3 is 15 residues. Germline V lookup: CDR1 MGHRA, CDR2 YSYEKL. V shed 6 bases and J shed 9 bases, with 18 bases lying between them. This chain's CDR3 is CASSPTGTEGSPLHF. The CDR3 DNA sequence: TGCGCCAGCAGTCCAACCGGCACCGAAGGTTCACCCCTCCACTTT.